A selection of T cell receptor beta chains follows, all from one sample in a study of blood T cell repertoires in COVID-19. This table comes from immunoSEQ multiplex PCR, and its TCRdb copy is limited to in-frame clones, with some not included. The sample holds about half a million clones, 70% to 90% seen once. The source material was peripheral blood. Receptors originate from a human donor in a cohort sampled during active COVID-19. CDR3s include the opening cysteine and the closing phenylalanine or tryptophan. Each record gives: clone size, V gene, J gene, D gene, CDR3 protein, CDR3 DNA. The D gene is left open where the match is weak. Clone size is stated in some rows and not others, as once, few, many or a class when expanded.

>-|TRBV7-9|TRBJ2-1|TRBD2
CASSPGLAGGPLDNEQFF
TGTGCCAGCAGCCCAGGACTAGCGGGAGGGCCCTTAGACAATGAGCAGTTCTTC
>once|TRBV6-2/TRBV6-3|TRBJ2-7|TRBD1
CASSYSRDRQYF
TGTGCCAGCAGTTATAGTCGGGACAGGCAGTACTTC
>-|TRBV3-1/TRBV3-2|TRBJ2-7|-
CASSLGPGEDEQYF
TGTGCCAGCAGCTTAGGGCCGGGGGAAGACGAGCAGTACTTC
>once|TRBV24-1|TRBJ1-4|-
CATGDRFEKLFF
TGTGCCACCGGAGACAGGTTTGAAAAACTGTTTTTT
>-|TRBV19|TRBJ2-1|-
CASSIPGRGSNEQFF
TGTGCCAGTAGTATTCCCGGTAGGGGGAGCAATGAGCAGTTCTTC
>-|TRBV24-1|TRBJ2-3|-
CATSDFRLAGTDTQYF
TGTGCCACCAGTGATTTTAGGCTAGCAGGCACAGATACGCAGTATTTT
>-|TRBV21-1|TRBJ1-5|-
CASSKAPMIENRLIHNQPQHF
TGTGCCAGCAGCAAAGCGCCGATGATAGAGAACAGGTTGATTCACAATCAGCCCCAGCATTTT
>-|TRBV19|TRBJ2-1|TRBD2
CASTPSGNYNEQFF
TGTGCCAGTACCCCTAGCGGGAATTACAATGAGCAGTTCTTC
>-|TRBV29-1|TRBJ2-3|-
CSVDRWEEDTQYF
TGCAGCGTTGATAGGTGGGAGGAGGATACGCAGTATTTT
>-|TRBV7-2|TRBJ1-5|-
CASSSAGRGRGQPQHF
TGTGCCAGCAGCTCCGCAGGGCGGGGGCGAGGTCAGCCCCAGCATTTT
>-|TRBV19|TRBJ1-2|-
CASRQLATYGYTF
TGTGCCAGTCGACAGCTCGCAACCTATGGCTACACCTTC
>-|TRBV19|TRBJ2-1|TRBD2
CASSIHPGLAANEQFF
TGTGCCAGTAGTATACACCCGGGACTAGCGGCCAATGAGCAGTTCTTC
>-|TRBV30|TRBJ1-1|TRBD1
CAWSVLLTGETEAFF
TGTGCCTGGAGTGTCCTCCTAACAGGGGAGACTGAAGCTTTCTTT
>-|TRBV30|TRBJ1-2|-
CAWSAGMYGYTF
TGTGCCTGGAGTGCCGGGATGTATGGCTACACCTTC
>-|TRBV19|TRBJ2-7|TRBD2
CASSTTSGRPHEQYF
TGTGCCAGTAGTACGACTAGCGGGAGGCCCCACGAGCAGTACTTC
>-|TRBV30|TRBJ2-3|TRBD2
CAWDKGTSGRGGPSTDTQYF
TGTGCCTGGGACAAGGGGACTAGCGGGAGAGGGGGGCCTAGCACAGATACGCAGTATTTT
>-|TRBV25-1|TRBJ1-1|TRBD1
CASSEYPGTAVEAFF
TGTGCCAGCAGTGAATATCCCGGGACAGCTGTTGAAGCTTTCTTT
>-|TRBV3-1/TRBV3-2|TRBJ2-7|TRBD2
CASSHRLAPYEQYF
TGTGCCAGCAGCCACCGACTAGCTCCATACGAGCAGTACTTC
>-|TRBV5-6|TRBJ2-7|TRBD1
CASSQTGTGKIYEQYF
TGTGCCAGCAGCCAAACCGGGACAGGGAAGATCTACGAGCAGTACTTC
>-|TRBV21-1|TRBJ2-1|-
CASSKRYSGREDNEQFF
TGTGCCAGCAGCAAAAGGTATAGCGGGAGGGAGGACAATGAGCAGTTCTTC
>-|TRBV5-1|TRBJ2-1|TRBD2
CASSALTSGGYNEQFF
TGCGCCAGCAGCGCGTTAACTAGCGGGGGTTACAATGAGCAGTTCTTC
>-|TRBV19|TRBJ1-5|-
CASSIGRNQPQHF
TGTGCCAGTAGTATAGGGAGGAATCAGCCCCAGCATTTT
>-|TRBV28|TRBJ1-1|-
CASSSWAGNTEAFF
TGTGCCAGCAGTTCCTGGGCAGGGAACACTGAAGCTTTCTTT
>-|TRBV2|TRBJ1-5|-
CASSYDRSYDQPQHF
TGTGCCAGCAGTTACGACAGAAGTTACGATCAGCCCCAGCATTTT
>once|TRBV6-2/TRBV6-3|TRBJ2-1|TRBD2
CASSYAGTSGAYNEQFF
TGTGCCAGCAGTTACGCCGGGACTAGCGGGGCTTACAATGAGCAGTTCTTC
>once|TRBV10-3|TRBJ2-1|TRBD2
CAISESSGAGAGEQFF
TGTGCCATCAGTGAGTCGAGCGGAGCGGGAGCCGGTGAGCAGTTCTTC
>-|TRBV29-1|TRBJ2-1|TRBD2
CSVSGKSYNEQFF
TGCAGCGTAAGCGGGAAGTCCTACAATGAGCAGTTCTTC
>-|TRBV5-5|TRBJ2-6|-
CASKEGSSGANVLTF
TGTGCCAGCAAGGAGGGTAGCTCTGGGGCCAACGTCCTGACTTTC
>-|TRBV9|TRBJ2-1|TRBD1
CASSPGTGSENEQFF
TGTGCCAGCAGCCCTGGGACAGGGTCGGAAAATGAGCAGTTCTTC
>-|TRBV28|TRBJ1-2|TRBD1
CAITGVWGLEKDGYTF
TGTGCCATCACAGGGGTTTGGGGGCTCGAGAAGGATGGCTACACCTTC
>few|TRBV28|TRBJ1-2|-
CASRRYGYTF
TGTGCCAGCAGGCGTTATGGCTACACCTTC
>-|TRBV7-3|TRBJ1-5|-
CATLRGNLYQPQHF
TGTGCCACCCTCCGGGGGAACCTCTATCAGCCCCAGCATTTT
>-|TRBV6-2/TRBV6-3|TRBJ2-1|TRBD2
CASSYDSGGGREQFF
TGTGCCAGCAGTTACGATAGCGGGGGGGGCAGGGAGCAGTTCTTC
>-|TRBV6-5|TRBJ2-1|-
CASSYGSSPSHNEQFF
TGTGCCAGCAGTTACGGGAGCTCACCCTCACACAATGAGCAGTTCTTC
>few|TRBV6-1|TRBJ1-1|TRBD1
CASSVFPTGIKNTEAFF
TGTGCCAGCAGTGTGTTCCCGACAGGGATTAAGAACACTGAAGCTTTCTTT
>-|TRBV2|TRBJ2-3|-
CASRDGGDTQYF
TGTGCCAGCCGCGATGGAGGAGATACGCAGTATTTT
>-|TRBV6-5|TRBJ1-4|-
CASSYMGARTNEKLFF
TGTGCCAGCAGTTACATGGGGGCCAGGACTAATGAAAAACTGTTTTTT
>-|TRBV19|TRBJ1-5|-
CASQRGRSQPQHF
TGTGCCAGCCAACGGGGTAGGAGTCAGCCCCAGCATTTT
>-|TRBV4-3|TRBJ2-7|TRBD2
CASSQEASGTSYEQYF
TGCGCCAGCAGCCAAGAGGCTAGCGGGACCTCCTACGAGCAGTACTTC
>-|TRBV2|TRBJ1-1|-
CASSEAAVNTEAFF
TGTGCCAGCAGCGAAGCAGCGGTTAACACTGAAGCTTTCTTT
>-|TRBV5-5|TRBJ1-1|-
CASSLIPGETEAFF
TGTGCCAGCAGCTTGATCCCCGGGGAGACTGAAGCTTTCTTT
>-|TRBV6-5|TRBJ2-7|TRBD2
CASSYSLALNEQYF
TGTGCCAGCAGTTACTCACTAGCGCTTAACGAGCAGTACTTC
>few|TRBV30|TRBJ1-5|-
CAWSAGGNQPQHF
TGTGCCTGGAGTGCCGGGGGCAATCAGCCCCAGCATTTT
>-|TRBV19|TRBJ1-6|-
CASAGKDAPLHF
TGTGCCAGTGCGGGGAAGGACGCACCCCTCCACTTT
>-|TRBV10-3|TRBJ2-7|-
CAISLQGEGEQYF
TGTGCCATCAGTTTGCAGGGTGAAGGAGAGCAGTACTTC
>-|TRBV5-6|TRBJ2-7|-
CASSLVGGIMGEQYF
TGTGCCAGCAGCTTGGTTGGGGGGATAATGGGCGAGCAGTACTTC
>-|TRBV15|TRBJ2-4|-
CATSRDRGGDVGKNIQYF
TGTGCCACCAGCAGAGATCGGGGCGGGGATGTCGGCAAAAACATTCAGTACTTC
>-|TRBV30|TRBJ2-5|-
CAWRLRGGVETQYF
TGTGCCTGGAGACTAAGGGGAGGAGTGGAGACCCAGTACTTC
>-|TRBV5-8|TRBJ2-1|-
CASSLGQGSGNEQFF
TGTGCCAGCAGCTTGGGGCAGGGCTCCGGGAATGAGCAGTTCTTC
>-|TRBV11-2|TRBJ1-2|TRBD1
CASSLDRNYGYTF
TGTGCCAGCAGCTTGGACAGGAACTATGGCTACACCTTC
>-|TRBV3-1/TRBV3-2|TRBJ2-1|TRBD2
CASSPTLAGGGPQQQFF
TGTGCCAGCAGCCCCACGCTAGCGGGAGGGGGCCCACAACAGCAGTTCTTC